This record looks at one T cell receptor beta chain sequence and its context. The CDR3 contains 17 residues. V dropped 0 bases and J dropped 0 bases, with 14 bases sitting between them. The germline V gene encodes CDR1 SGHRS and CDR2 YFSETQ. After 5'RACE with constant-segment primers, TCR alpha and TCR beta cDNA libraries carrying sample barcodes and UMIs were obtained. Each CDR3 protein gets one entry after TCRdb re-called the 5' RACE reads with MiXCR. This table has roughly 500,000 distinct CDR3 sequences, about a fifth appearing once. The data are from a study of T-cell memory formation after mild COVID-19.

The sequenced sample was PBMCs or a T cell subset sorted from them (not recorded which). The chain combines TRBV5-1 with TRBJ2-3, with a tentative D call TRBD2 (5 bases). The receptor comes from an adult woman who had mild COVID-19 (a few samples of this study predate the infection). Cell type and time point are not known. CDR3 bases: TGCGCCAGCAGCTTGGCCGGAGGATTTACTAGCACAGATACGCAGTATTTT. It encodes CASSLAGGFTSTDTQYF.